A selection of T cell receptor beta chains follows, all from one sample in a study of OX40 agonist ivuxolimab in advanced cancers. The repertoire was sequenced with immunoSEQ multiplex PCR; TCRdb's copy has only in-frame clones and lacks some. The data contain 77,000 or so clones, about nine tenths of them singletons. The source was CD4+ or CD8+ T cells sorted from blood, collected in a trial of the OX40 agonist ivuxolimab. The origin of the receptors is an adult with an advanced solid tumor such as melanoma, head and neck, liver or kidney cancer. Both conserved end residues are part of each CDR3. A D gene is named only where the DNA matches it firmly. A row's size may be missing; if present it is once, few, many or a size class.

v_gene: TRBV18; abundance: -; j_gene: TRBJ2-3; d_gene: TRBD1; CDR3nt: TGTGCCAGCTCATCGGGACAGACCACAGATACGCAGTATTTT; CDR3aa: CASSSGQTTDTQYF
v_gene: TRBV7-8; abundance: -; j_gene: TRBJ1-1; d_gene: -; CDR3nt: TGTGCCAGCAGACGGCAGGTTTCAGGCATGAACACTGAAGCTTTCTTT; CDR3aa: CASRRQVSGMNTEAFF
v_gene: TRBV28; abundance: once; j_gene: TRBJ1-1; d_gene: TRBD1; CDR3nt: TGTGCCAGCAGTCCTCTGGGACAGCAGTATGAAGCTTTCTTT; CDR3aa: CASSPLGQQYEAFF
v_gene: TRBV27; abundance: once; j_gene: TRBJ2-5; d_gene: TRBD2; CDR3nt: TGTGCCAGCAGTTTTCGGGGGGGAGAGACCCAGTACTTC; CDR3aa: CASSFRGGETQYF
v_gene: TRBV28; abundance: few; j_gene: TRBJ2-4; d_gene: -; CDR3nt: TGTGCCAGCAGTTTACAGGGCATTGGCAAAAACATTCAGTACTTC; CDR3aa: CASSLQGIGKNIQYF
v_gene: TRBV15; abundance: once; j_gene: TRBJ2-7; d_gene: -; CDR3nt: TGTGCCACCACGGCGGCGGGACCCGAATACGAGCAGTACTTC; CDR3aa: CATTAAGPEYEQYF
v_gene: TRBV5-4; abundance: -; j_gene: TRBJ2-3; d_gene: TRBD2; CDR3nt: TGTGCCAGCAGCTCCGGACTAGCGGGCACAGATACGCAGTATTTT; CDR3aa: CASSSGLAGTDTQYF
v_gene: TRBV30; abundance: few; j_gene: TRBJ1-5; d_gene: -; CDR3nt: TGTGCCTGGAGTAAACAGGGCCTACCCCAGCATTTT; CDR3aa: CAWSKQGLPQHF
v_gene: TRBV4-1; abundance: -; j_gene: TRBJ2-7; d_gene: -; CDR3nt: TGCGCCAGCAGCCAAGACCAATCCTACGAGCAGTACTTC; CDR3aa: CASSQDQSYEQYF
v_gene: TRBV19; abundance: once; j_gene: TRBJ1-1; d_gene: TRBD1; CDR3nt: TGTGCCAGTAGTATTTGGGCAGGGGGCTCGAACACTGAAGCTTTCTTT; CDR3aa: CASSIWAGGSNTEAFF
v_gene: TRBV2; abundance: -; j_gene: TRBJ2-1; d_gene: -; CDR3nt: TGTGCCAGTCCTGAAGACCTCCGACCCTACAATGAGCAGTTCTTC; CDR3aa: CASPEDLRPYNEQFF
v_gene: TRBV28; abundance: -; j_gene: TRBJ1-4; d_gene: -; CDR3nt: TGTGCCAGCAGCTCGGTGGGGGGTGAGGAAAAACTGTTTTTT; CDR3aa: CASSSVGGEEKLFF
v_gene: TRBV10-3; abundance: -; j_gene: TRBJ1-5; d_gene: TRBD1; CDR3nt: TGTGCCACTACAGGGGGTTTTGGCCAGCCCCAGCATTTT; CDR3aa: CATTGGFGQPQHF
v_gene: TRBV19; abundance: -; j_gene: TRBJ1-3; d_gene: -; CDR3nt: TGTGCCAGTACTGAGACTCTGAGCTCTGGAAACACCATATATTTT; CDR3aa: CASTETLSSGNTIYF
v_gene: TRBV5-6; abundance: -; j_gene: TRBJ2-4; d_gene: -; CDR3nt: TGTGCCAGCAGCTTGGGAACCTGGACAGCAGACATTCAGTACTTC; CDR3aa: CASSLGTWTADIQYF
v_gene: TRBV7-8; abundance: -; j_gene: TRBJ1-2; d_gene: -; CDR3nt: TGTGCCAGTACCGTAGGGTTTGACTATGGCTACACCTTC; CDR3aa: CASTVGFDYGYTF
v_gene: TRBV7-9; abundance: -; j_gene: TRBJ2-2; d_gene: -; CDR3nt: TGTGCCAGCAGCTTAGAAAACGTGAACACCGGGGAGCTGTTTTTT; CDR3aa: CASSLENVNTGELFF
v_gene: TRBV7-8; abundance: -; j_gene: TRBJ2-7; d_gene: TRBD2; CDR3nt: TGTGCCAGCAGGGGGAGTAGCGGGGGGACCTACGAGCAGTACTTC; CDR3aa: CASRGSSGGTYEQYF
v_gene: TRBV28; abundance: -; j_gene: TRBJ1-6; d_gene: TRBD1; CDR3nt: TGTGCCAGCAGTTTTAGACAGGGGGTTTCACCCCTCCACTTT; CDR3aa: CASSFRQGVSPLHF
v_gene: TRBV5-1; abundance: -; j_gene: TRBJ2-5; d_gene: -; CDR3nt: TGCGCCAGCAGCCTACCCGACGGGGGTGAGACCCAGTACTTC; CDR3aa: CASSLPDGGETQYF
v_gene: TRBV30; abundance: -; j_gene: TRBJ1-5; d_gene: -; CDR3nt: TGTGCCTGGAGTGGAGGGGACAATCAGCCCCAGCATTTT; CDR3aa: CAWSGGDNQPQHF
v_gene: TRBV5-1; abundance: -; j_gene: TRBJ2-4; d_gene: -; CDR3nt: TGCGCCAGCAGCCCAGGCCGGATAGCCAAAAACATTCAGTACTTC; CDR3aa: CASSPGRIAKNIQYF
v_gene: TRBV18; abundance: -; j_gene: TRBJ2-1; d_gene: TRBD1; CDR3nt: TGTGCCAGCTCACCTCGAGGGACAGGAGAGCAGTTCTTC; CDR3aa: CASSPRGTGEQFF
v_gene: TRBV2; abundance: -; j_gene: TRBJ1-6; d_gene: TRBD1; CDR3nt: TGTGCCAGCAGTGGGACAGGGGGCGCGGGTAATTCACCCCTCCACTTT; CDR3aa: CASSGTGGAGNSPLHF
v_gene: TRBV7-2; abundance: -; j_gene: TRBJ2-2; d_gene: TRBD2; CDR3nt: TGTGCCAGCAGTCCTAGACTAGCGGGACCCGGGGAGCTGTTTTTT; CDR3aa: CASSPRLAGPGELFF
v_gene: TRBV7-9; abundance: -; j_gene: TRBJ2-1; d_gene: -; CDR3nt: TGTGCCAGCAGCTTAAAGGCACTCTCCTACAATGAGCAGTTCTTC; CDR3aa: CASSLKALSYNEQFF
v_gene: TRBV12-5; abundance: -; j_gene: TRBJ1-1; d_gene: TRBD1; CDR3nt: TGTGCTAGTGGTTTGGAGCCGGGACAGGGGAGCACTGAAGCTTTCTTT; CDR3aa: CASGLEPGQGSTEAFF
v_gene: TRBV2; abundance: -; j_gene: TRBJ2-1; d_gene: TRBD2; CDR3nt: TGTGCCAGCAGTGTGGGACTAGCGGGATACAATGAGCAGTTCTTC; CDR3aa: CASSVGLAGYNEQFF
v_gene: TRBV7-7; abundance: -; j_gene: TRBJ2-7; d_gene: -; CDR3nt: TGTGCCAGCAGCTTATCGTCAGATTCCTACGAGCAGTACTTC; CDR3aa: CASSLSSDSYEQYF
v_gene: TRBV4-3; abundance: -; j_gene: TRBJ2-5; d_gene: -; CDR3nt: TGCGCCAGCAGCCAAGGGGGCGGGTTTGGAGAGACCCAGTACTTC; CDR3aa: CASSQGGGFGETQYF
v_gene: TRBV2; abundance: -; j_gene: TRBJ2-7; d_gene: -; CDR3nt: TGTGCCAGCAGTAAGGACGGGGCCTACGAGCAGTACTTC; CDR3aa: CASSKDGAYEQYF
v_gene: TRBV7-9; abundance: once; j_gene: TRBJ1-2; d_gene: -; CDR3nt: TGTGCCAGCAGCTACCTGGGGGGAAACTATGGCTACACCTTC; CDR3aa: CASSYLGGNYGYTF
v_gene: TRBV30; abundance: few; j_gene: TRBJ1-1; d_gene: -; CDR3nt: TGTGCCTGGAGTGGACAGGTTCGAGGTACTGAAGCTTTCTTT; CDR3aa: CAWSGQVRGTEAFF
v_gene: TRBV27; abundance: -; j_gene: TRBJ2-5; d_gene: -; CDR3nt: TGTGCCAGCAGTTTGTCTAGCAGGGGAGAGACCCAGTACTTC; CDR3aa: CASSLSSRGETQYF
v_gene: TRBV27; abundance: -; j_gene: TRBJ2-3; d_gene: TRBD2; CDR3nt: TGTGCCAGCAGGACTAGCGGGAGATATACGCAGTATTTT; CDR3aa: CASRTSGRYTQYF
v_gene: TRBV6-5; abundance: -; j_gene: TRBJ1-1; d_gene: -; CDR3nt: TGTGCCAGCAGTTACTCCCCAGGAGGGTTGGGCACTGAAGCTTTCTTT; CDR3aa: CASSYSPGGLGTEAFF
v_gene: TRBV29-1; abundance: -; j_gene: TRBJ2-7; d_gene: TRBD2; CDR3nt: TGCAGCGTCCTACTGGGGGGGGACGACTCCTACGAGCAGTACTTC; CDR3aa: CSVLLGGDDSYEQYF
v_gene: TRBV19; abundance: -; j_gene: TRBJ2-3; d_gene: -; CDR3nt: TGTGCCACGATGAACCCGGGGGGCACAGATACGCAGTATTTT; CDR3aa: CATMNPGGTDTQYF
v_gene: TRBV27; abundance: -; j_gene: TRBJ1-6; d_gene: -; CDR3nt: TGTGCCAGCAGTTCCGACTCGTATAATTCACCCCTCCACTTT; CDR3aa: CASSSDSYNSPLHF
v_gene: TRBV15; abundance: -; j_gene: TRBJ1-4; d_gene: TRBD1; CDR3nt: TGTGCCACCAGCAGTCGGACAGGGGGTAATGAAAAACTGTTTTTT; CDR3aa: CATSSRTGGNEKLFF
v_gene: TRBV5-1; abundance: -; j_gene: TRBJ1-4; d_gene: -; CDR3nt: TGCGCCAGCAGACCAGCAACTAATGAAAAACTGTTTTTT; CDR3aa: CASRPATNEKLFF
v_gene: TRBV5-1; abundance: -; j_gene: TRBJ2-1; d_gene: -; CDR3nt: TGCGCCAGCAGCTTTCTTTTGGGGAACAATGAGCAGTTCTTC; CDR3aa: CASSFLLGNNEQFF
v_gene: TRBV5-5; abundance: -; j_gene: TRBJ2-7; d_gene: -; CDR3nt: TGTGCCAGCAGCAGGGACGTTTGGTCCTACGAGCAGTACTTC; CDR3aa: CASSRDVWSYEQYF
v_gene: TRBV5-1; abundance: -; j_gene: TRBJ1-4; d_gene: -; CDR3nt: TGCGCCAGCAGCCCATGGGACGGATCCAATGAAAAACTGTTTTTT; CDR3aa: CASSPWDGSNEKLFF
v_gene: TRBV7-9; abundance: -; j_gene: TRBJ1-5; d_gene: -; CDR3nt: TGTGCCAGCAGCTTAGCCGGGGTGAACAGCAATCAGCCCCAGCATTTT; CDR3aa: CASSLAGVNSNQPQHF
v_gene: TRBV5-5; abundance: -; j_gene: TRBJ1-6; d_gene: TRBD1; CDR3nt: TGTGCCAGCAGTGGGGACAGGGGACCCTATAATTCACCCCTCCACTTT; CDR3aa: CASSGDRGPYNSPLHF
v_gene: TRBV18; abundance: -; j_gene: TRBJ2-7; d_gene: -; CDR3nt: TGTGCCAGCTCACCCGAAGGGAACGAGCAGTACTTC; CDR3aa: CASSPEGNEQYF
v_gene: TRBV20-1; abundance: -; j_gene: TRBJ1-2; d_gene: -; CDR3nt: TGCAGTGCCCGTTCCTATGGCTACACCTTC; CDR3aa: CSARSYGYTF
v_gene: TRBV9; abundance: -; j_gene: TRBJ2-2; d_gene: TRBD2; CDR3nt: TGTGCCAGCAGCCCCACTAGCGGCACGACCACCGGGGAGCTGTTTTTT; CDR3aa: CASSPTSGTTTGELFF
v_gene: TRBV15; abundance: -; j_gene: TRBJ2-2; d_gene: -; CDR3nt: TGTGCCACCAAGGGCCTCGCGGTAACGAACACCGGGGAGCTGTTTTTT; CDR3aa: CATKGLAVTNTGELFF
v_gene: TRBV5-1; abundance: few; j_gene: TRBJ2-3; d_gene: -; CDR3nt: TGCGCCAGCAGCGAAACAGGGACGGCAGATACGCAGTATTTT; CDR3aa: CASSETGTADTQYF
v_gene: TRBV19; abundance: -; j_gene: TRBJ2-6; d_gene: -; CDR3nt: TGTGCCAGTAGTTCTACCAGGACTACTTTCTCTGGGGCCAACGTCCTGACTTTC; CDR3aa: CASSSTRTTFSGANVLTF
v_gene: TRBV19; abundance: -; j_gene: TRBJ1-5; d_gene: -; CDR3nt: TGTGCCAGTAGTAGTTCCCGGGTTGAGCCCCAGCATTTT; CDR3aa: CASSSSRVEPQHF
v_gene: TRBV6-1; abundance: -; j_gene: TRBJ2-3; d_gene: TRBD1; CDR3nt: TGTGCCAGCAGTGAAGCCAGGACAGGGGTCTCAGATACGCAGTATTTT; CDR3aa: CASSEARTGVSDTQYF
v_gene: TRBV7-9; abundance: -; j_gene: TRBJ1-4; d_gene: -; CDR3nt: TGTGCCAGCAGCATGACAGAAATTAATGAAAAACTGTTTTTT; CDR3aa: CASSMTEINEKLFF
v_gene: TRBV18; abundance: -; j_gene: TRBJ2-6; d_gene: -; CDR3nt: TGTGCCAGCTCACCGCAGGGCTCTGGGGCCAACGTCCTGACTTTC; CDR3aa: CASSPQGSGANVLTF
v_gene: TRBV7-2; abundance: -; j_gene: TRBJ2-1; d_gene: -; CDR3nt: TGTGCCAGCAGCTCCCCAGACAATGAGCAGTTCTTC; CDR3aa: CASSSPDNEQFF
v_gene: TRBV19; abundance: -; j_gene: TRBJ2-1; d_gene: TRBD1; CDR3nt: TGTGCCAGTAGTCTCACAGGGGCCTCCTACAATGAGCAGTTCTTC; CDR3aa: CASSLTGASYNEQFF
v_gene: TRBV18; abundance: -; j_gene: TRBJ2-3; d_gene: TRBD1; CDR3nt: TGTGCCAGCTCACCATCCCAGGGGGCGGTAGATACGCAGTATTTT; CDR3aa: CASSPSQGAVDTQYF